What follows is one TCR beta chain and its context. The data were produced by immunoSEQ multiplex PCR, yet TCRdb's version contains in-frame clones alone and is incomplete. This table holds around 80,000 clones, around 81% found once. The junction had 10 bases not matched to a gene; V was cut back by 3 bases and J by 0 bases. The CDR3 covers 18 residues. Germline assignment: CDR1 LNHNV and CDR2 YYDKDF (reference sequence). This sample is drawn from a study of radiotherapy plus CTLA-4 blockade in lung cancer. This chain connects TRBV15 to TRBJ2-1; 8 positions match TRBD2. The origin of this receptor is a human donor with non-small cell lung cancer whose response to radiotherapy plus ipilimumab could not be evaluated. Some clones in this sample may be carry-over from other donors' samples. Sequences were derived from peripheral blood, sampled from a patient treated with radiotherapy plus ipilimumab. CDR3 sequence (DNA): TGTGCCACCAGCAGCACCGGGACTAGGAGGAGCTCCTACAATGAGCAGTTCTTC. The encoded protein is CATSSTGTRRSSYNEQFF.